The entry that follows covers one T cell receptor (beta chain) sequence. Its antigen is still unknown. The CDR3 carries no conserved terminal phenylalanine or tryptophan, so it likely arises from a read error. The CDR3 sequence is 16 residues long. Germline CDR1 reads LGHNA; CDR2 reads YSLEER. The V segment lost 3 bases and the J segment 10 bases; nucleotides outside the gene matches: 14. The entry originates in a study of T cell repertoires in cytomegalovirus infection. Study-level information: Public TCR beta signatures were indicative of both CMV infection and a matching HLA type.

Study-level findings and limits: Cumulative public TCR beta family frequency identified carriers of CMV plus the relevant HLA. HLA-C-restricted CMV clonotypes gave the most frequent clonotype in two of eight donors.

TCRdb analysed the reads with MiXCR anew, one entry per CDR3 protein. The sample consists of about 130,000 distinct CDR3 sequences, 20% to 30% of them appearing once. The gene calls are TRBV4-3 and TRBJ2-1; 8 positions match TRBD2. Sequenced: PBMCs, sequenced either directly or after in vitro stimulation (not recorded which). The TCR comes from a human donor in good health (CMV status not recorded). Some clones in this sample may be carry-over from other donors' samples. CDR3 amino acids: CASSQGLAGVLGEQFL. The CDR3 DNA reads as TGCGCCAGCAGCCAGGGGCTAGCGGGTGTCTTAGGCGAGCAGTTCTTA.